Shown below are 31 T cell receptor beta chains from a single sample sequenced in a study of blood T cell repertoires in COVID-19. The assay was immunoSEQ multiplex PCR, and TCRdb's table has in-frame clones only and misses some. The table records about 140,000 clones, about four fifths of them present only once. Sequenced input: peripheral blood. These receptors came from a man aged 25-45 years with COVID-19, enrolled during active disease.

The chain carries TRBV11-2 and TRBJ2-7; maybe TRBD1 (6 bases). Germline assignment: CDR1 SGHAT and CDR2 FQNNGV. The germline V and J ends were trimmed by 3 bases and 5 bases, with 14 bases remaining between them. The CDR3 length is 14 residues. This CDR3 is CASSFLQGQDEQYF. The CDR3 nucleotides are TGTGCCAGCAGCTTTCTACAGGGCCAAGACGAGCAGTACTTC.

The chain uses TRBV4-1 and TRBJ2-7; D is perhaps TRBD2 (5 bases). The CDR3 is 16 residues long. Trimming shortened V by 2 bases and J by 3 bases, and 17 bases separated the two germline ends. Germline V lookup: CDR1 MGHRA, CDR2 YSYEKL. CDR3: CASSQSPQTTIYEQYF. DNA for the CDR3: TGCGCCAGCAGCCAATCCCCACAGACTACCATCTACGAGCAGTACTTC.

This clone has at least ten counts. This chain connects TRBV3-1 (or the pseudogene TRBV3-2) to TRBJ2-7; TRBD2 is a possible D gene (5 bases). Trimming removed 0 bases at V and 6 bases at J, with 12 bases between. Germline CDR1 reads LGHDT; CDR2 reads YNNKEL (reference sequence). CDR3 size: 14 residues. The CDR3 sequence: CASSQDWAAGEQYF. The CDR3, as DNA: TGTGCCAGCAGCCAAGATTGGGCGGCGGGCGAGCAGTACTTC.

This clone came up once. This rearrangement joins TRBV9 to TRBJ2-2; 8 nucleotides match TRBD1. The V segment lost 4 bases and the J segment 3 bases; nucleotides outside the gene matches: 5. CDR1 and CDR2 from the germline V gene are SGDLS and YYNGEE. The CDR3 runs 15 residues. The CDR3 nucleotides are TGTGCCAGCAGCCCAGGACAGGGTGACACCGGGGAGCTGTTTTTT. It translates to CASSPGQGDTGELFF.

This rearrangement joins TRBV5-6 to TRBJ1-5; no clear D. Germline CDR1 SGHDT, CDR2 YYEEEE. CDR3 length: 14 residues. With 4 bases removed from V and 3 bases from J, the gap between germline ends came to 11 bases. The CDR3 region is CASSPSGVNQPQHF. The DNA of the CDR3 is TGTGCCAGCAGCCCTAGTGGAGTCAATCAGCCCCAGCATTTT.

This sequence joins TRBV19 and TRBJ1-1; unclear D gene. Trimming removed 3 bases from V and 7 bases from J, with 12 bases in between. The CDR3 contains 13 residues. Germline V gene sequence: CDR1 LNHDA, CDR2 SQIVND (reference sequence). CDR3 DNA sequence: TGTGCCAGTAGTATCTCCCGGTCTGGTGAAGCTTTCTTT. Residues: CASSISRSGEAFF.

The CDR3 nucleotides read TGTGCCAGCAGCAAAGTGTCTTTTCGCGGGTTAATCGATAGCAATCAGCCCCAGCATTTT. It specifies CASSKVSFRGLIDSNQPQHF. The chain couples TRBV21-1 to TRBJ1-5. TRBV21-1 constitutes a pseudogene. The CDR3 has 20 residues.

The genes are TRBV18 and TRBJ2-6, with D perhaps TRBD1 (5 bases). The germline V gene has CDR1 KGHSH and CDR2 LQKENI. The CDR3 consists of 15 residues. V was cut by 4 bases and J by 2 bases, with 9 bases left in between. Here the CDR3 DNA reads TGTGCCAGCTCACTCCAGGGTACTGGGGCCAACGTCCTGACTTTC. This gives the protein CASSLQGTGANVLTF.

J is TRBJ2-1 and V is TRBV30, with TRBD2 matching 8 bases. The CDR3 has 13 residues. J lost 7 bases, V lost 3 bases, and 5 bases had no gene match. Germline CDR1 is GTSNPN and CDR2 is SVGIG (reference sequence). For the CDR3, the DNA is TGTGCCTGGAGCCGACGGGGGGGGAATGAGCAGTTCTTC. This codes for CAWSRRGGNEQFF.

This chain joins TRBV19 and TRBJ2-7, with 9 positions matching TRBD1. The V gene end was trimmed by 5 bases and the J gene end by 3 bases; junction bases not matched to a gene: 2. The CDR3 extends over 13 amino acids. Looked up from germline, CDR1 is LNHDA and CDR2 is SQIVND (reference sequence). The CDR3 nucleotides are TGTGCCAGTAGTGTGACAGGGGGCTACGAGCAGTACTTC. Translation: CASSVTGGYEQYF. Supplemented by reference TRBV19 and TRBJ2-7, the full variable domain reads DGGITQSPKYLFRKEGQNVTLSCEQNLNHDAMYWYRQDPGQGLRLIYYSQIVNDFQKGDIAEGYSVSREKKESFPLTVTSAQKNPTAFYLCASSVTGGYEQYFGPGTRLTVT.

CDR3 protein: CASRFGGALDGYTF. DNA of the CDR3: TGTGCCAGCCGTTTCGGGGGAGCGCTCGATGGCTACACCTTC. This chain links TRBV6-6 with TRBJ1-2, with a tentative D call TRBD1 (5 bases). Germline V gene sequence: CDR1 MNHNY, CDR2 SVGAGI (reference sequence). Trimming stripped 8 bases from V and 6 bases from J, with 19 bases between. This CDR3 contains 14 residues.

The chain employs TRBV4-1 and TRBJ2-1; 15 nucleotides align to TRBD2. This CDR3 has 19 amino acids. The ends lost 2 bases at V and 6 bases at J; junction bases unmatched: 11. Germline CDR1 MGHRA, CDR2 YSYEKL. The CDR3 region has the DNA TGCGCCAGCAGCCAACCCCTCGGACTAGCGGGAGGGCCAATCAATGAGCAGTTCTTC. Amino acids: CASSQPLGLAGGPINEQFF.

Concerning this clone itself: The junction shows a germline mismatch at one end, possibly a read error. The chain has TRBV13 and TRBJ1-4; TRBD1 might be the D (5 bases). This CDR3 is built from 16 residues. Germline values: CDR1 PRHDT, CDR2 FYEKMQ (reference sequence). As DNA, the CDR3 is TGTGCCAGCAGCCTGAGCACAGGAGCAACTAATAAAAAACTGTTTTTT. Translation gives CASSLSTGATNKKLFF.

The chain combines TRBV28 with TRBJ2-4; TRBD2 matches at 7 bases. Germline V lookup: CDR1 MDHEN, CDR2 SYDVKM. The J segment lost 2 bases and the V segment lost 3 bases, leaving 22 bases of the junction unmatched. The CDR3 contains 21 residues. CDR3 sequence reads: CASSFLTWRDPPGGTKNIQYF. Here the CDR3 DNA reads TGTGCCAGCAGTTTTTTAACCTGGCGGGACCCTCCCGGGGGGACCAAAAACATTCAGTACTTC.

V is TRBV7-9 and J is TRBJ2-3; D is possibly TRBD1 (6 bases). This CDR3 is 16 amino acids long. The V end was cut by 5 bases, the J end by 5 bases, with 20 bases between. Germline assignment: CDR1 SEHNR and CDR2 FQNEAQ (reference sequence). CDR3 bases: TGTGCCAGCAGCCACCCCGCAGGGGCTGGGTTAGATACGCAGTATTTT. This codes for CASSHPAGAGLDTQYF.

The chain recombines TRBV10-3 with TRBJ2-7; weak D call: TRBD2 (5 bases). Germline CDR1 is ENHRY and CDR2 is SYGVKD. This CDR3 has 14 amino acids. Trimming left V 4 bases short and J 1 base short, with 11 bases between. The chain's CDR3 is CAISGSSGSYEQYF. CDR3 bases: TGTGCCATCAGTGGTTCCAGCGGATCCTACGAGCAGTACTTC.

CDR3 DNA sequence: TGTGCCAGCAGTTCCCTAGGGGCAGATACGCAGTATTTT. As protein: CASSSLGADTQYF. The chain uses TRBV27 and TRBJ2-3; the D gene is possibly TRBD1 (5 bases). Germline values: CDR1 MNHEY, CDR2 SMNVEV (reference sequence). The CDR3 has 13 amino acids. Trimming shortened V by 4 bases and J by 4 bases, and 9 bases separated the two germline ends.

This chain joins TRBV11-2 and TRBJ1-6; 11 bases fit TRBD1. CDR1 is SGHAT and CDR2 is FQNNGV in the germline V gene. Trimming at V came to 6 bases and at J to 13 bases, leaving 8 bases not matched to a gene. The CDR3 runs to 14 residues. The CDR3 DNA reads TGTGCCAGCAGGAGGGACAGGGGGATGTCTCCCCTCCACTTT. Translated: CASRRDRGMSPLHF.

The chain's CDR3 is CASSTSWGRDYGYTF. CDR3 DNA sequence: TGTGCCAGTAGTACGTCCTGGGGGCGAGACTATGGCTACACCTTC. V gene TRBV19 combines with J gene TRBJ1-2; D is perhaps TRBD1 (6 bases). V was clipped by 4 bases and J by 3 bases, with 15 bases between them. This CDR3 is built from 15 residues. Germline CDR1 is LNHDA and CDR2 is SQIVND (reference sequence).

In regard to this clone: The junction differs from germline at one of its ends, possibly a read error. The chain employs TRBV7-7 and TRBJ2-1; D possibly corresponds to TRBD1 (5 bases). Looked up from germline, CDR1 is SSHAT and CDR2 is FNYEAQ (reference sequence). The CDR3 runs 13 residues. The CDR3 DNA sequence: TGTGCTAGCAGCTTAGGGGCGAACAATGAGCAGTTCTTC. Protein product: CASSLGANNEQFF.

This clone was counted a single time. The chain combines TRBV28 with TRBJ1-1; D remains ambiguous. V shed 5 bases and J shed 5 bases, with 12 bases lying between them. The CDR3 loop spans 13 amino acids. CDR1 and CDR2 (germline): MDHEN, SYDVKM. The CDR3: CASSPPTRTEAFF. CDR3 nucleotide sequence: TGTGCCAGCAGTCCCCCCACTCGGACTGAAGCTTTCTTT.

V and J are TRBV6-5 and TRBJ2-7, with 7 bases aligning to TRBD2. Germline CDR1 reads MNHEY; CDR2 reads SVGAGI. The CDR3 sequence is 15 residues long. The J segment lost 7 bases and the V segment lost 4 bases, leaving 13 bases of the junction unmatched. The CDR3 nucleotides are TGTGCCAGCAGTTTAGCGGGTGGGGGGATGAGGGAGCAGTACTTC. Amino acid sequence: CASSLAGGGMREQYF.

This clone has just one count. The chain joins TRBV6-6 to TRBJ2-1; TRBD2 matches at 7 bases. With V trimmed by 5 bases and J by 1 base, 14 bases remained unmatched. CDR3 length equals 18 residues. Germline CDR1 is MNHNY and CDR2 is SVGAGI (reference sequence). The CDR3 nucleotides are TGTGCCAGCAGTCCTACCTTATCAGCGGGAATGTCCTACAATGAGCAGTTCTTC. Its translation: CASSPTLSAGMSYNEQFF.

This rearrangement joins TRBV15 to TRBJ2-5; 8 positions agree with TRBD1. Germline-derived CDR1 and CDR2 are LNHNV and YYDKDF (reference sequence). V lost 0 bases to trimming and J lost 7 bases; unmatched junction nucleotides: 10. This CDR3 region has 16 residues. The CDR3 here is CATSRESGGLGSTQYF. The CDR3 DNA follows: TGTGCCACCAGCAGAGAGTCAGGGGGCTTAGGTTCGACCCAGTACTTC.

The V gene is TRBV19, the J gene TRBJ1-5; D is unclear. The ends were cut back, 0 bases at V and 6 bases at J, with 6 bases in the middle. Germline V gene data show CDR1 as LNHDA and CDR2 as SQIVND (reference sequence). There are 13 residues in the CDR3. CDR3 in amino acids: CASSIDLGQPQHF. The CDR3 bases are TGTGCCAGTAGTATAGATCTCGGTCAGCCCCAGCATTTT.

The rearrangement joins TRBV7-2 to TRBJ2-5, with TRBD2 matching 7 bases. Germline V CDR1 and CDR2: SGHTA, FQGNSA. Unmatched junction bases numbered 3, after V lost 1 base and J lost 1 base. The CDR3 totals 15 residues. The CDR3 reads CASSLGGSAQETQYF. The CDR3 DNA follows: TGTGCCAGCAGCTTAGGCGGGAGCGCCCAAGAGACCCAGTACTTC.

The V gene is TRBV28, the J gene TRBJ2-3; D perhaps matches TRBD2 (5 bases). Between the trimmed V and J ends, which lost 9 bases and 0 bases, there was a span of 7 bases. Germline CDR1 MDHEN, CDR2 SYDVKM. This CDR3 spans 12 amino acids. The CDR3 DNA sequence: TGTGCCAGGAGACTAAGCACAGATACGCAGTATTTT. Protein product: CARRLSTDTQYF.

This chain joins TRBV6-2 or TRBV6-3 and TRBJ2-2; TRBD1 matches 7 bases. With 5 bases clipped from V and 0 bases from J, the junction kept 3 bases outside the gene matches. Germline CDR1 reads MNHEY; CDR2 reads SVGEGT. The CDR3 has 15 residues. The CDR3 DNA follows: TGTGCCAGCAGTCGGGACAGCCCGAACACCGGGGAGCTGTTTTTT. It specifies CASSRDSPNTGELFF.

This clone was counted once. CDR3 in amino acids: CAWSVHGAYNEQFF. The CDR3 DNA is TGTGCCTGGAGTGTACATGGGGCTTACAATGAGCAGTTCTTC. The gene calls are TRBV30 and TRBJ2-1; tentative D call: TRBD1 (5 bases). The germline V gene encodes CDR1 GTSNPN and CDR2 SVGIG (reference sequence). CDR3 length: 14 amino acids. Deletions cut 0 bases from V and 4 bases from J, with 10 bases between.

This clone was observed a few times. The CDR3 DNA is TGTGCCAGCAGTTCGACAGGGTGGACCGGGGAGCTGTTTTTT. Translation gives CASSSTGWTGELFF. J is TRBJ2-2 and V is TRBV28, with TRBD1 identical over 7 bases. V gave up 4 bases and J gave up 5 bases; unmatched junction bases: 4. Germline CDR1 and CDR2: MDHEN and SYDVKM. This CDR3 is 14 amino acids long.

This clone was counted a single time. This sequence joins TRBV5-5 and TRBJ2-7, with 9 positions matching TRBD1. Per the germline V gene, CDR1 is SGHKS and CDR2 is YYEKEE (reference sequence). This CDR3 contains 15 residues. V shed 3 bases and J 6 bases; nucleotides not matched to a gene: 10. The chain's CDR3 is CASSSGQGLYSEQYF. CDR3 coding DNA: TGTGCCAGCAGCTCCGGACAGGGGCTCTACTCCGAGCAGTACTTC. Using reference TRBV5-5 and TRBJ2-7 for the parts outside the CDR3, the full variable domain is DAGVTQSPTHLIKTRGQQVTLRCSPISGHKSVSWYQQVLGQGPQFIFQYYEKEERGRGNFPDRFSARQFPNYSSELNVNALLLGDSALYLCASSSGQGLYSEQYFGPGTRLTVT.